This record looks at one TCR beta chain sequence and its context. This clone was counted a single time. There is no known antigen for this receptor. Base qualities are not provided; no much larger clone lies one nucleotide away. On an AutoMACS, CD4+ and CD8+ cells were isolated via positive magnetic bead selection, and their purity was verified by flow cytometry. Clonal expansions were first screened by flow cytometry with a TCR V beta antibody panel, then characterized by TCRB deep sequencing of sorted CD8+ fractions. Peripheral blood mononuclear cells were obtained using density gradient separation with Ficoll-Paque PLUS. Nucleospin Tissue or Tissue XS kits were used to extract DNA from CD4-enriched, CD8-enriched or PBMC samples, and a Qubit 2.0 fluorometer was used for quantification. This sample is drawn from a study of somatic mutations in cytotoxic T cells in rheumatoid arthritis listed by TCRdb under 2017. About the study as a whole: Right after diagnosis and prior to the start of any treatment, more than 25 ml EDTA of peripheral blood was drawn from patients. A FACSAria II or Sony SH800 was used to flow-sort some V beta antibody-stained T-cell populations at nearly 100% purity, and TCRB sequencing was also done on sorted V beta1+ cells. TCRB deep sequencing was performed for more than 50 rheumatoid arthritis patients and approximately 18 healthy controls. The study asked whether expanded CD8+ T-cell clones in newly diagnosed, untreated rheumatoid arthritis carry somatic mutations, and used TCRB deep sequencing to characterize clonality. Patients and controls did not essentially differ in median age, which was nearly identical between the groups.

TCRB CDR3 sequencing used the immunoSEQ assay on genomic DNA. In the authors' own workflow: Only a few patient CD8+ clones larger than 1% matched published virus-specific TCRB sequences when compared against them. The analyses included only productive TCRB rearrangements. Clonality was expressed as a Shannon entropy-based productive clonality index, with each clone defined by a unique TCRB CDR3 sequence. To calculate repertoire overlap between two samples, the template counts of each clone were considered relative to each sample's total templates. A correlation with a Spearman r of 0.6 to 0.65 was found between V-gene usage by flow cytometry and V-gene usage by TCRB sequencing. TCRdb took over this immuneACCESS table, retaining in-frame rearrangements with V and J assigned. Such tables are incomplete; in checked studies, under half of the missing clones stem from an unresolved V gene, and the remainder is unexplained. That table is the source of V, J and clone size, and D and trimming were worked out from the DNA. The sample table lists roughly 20,000 clones, about 83% of them with a count of one. 13% to 15% of the sample is in the top ten clones.

What the research found in general, with its limitations: Healthy controls showed no age-related increase in CD8+ clonality, whereas patients did (Spearman r of about 0.52). In about an eighth of the roughly 60 patients, more than 20% of CD8+ cells belonged to the largest CD8+ clone, while several identical CD8+ TCRB sequences were shared between blood and synovial fluid. There was no significant difference in CD8+ T-cell clonality between rheumatoid arthritis patients and age-matched healthy controls. Viral specificity could not be ruled out by absence from virus-specific databases, and the antigen targets of the expanded CD8+ clones remained unknown. The finding that TRBV07 was slightly underrepresented in patients was left unadjusted for multiple comparisons.

Sequences SGHTS (CDR1) and YDEGEE (CDR2) are obtained from the germline V gene. V loses 4 bases of germline sequence and J loses 4 bases, and the interval between the two ends is 11 bases. The CDR3, cysteine through phenylalanine, is 13 amino acids long. Solely the CDR3 DNA is kept, with 39 bases framed from the first base. The V and J segments used are TRBV5-8 and TRBJ1-1; a tentative D call is TRBD1 (6 bases match). The source of this sequence is an adult with rheumatoid arthritis. The material sequenced was CD8+ T cells sorted from blood. The CDR3 loop reads CASSRGGVTEAFF. The DNA reads TGTGCCAGCAGCAGAGGGGGAGTCACTGAAGCTTTCTTT.